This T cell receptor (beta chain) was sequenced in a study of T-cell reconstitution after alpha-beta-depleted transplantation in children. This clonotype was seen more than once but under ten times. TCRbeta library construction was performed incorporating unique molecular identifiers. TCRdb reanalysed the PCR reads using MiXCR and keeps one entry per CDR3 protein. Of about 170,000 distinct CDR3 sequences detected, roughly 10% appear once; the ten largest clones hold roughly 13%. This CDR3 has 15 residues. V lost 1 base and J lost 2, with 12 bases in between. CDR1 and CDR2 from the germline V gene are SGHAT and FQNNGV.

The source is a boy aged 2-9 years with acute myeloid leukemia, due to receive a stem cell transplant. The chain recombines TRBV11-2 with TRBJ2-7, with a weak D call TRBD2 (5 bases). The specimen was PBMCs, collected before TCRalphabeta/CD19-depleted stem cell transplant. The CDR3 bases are TGTGCCAGCAGCTTAGGGACTGCGAGGACCTACGAGCAGTACTTC. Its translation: CASSLGTARTYEQYF.